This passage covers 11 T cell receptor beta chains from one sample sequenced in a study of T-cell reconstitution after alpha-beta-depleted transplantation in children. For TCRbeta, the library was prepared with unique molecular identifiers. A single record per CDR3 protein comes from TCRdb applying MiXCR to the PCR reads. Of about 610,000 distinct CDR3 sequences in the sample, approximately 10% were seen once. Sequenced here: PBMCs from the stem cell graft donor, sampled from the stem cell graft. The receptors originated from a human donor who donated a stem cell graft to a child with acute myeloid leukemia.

The CDR3 reads CASTTGTGGEKLFF. In DNA form, the CDR3 reads TGTGCCAGCACCACCGGGACAGGGGGAGAAAAACTGTTTTTT. This chain links TRBV12-3 or TRBV12-4 with TRBJ1-4; the match to TRBD1 covers 11 bases. V gave up 7 bases and J gave up 8 bases; unmatched junction bases: 6. The CDR3 totals 14 residues.

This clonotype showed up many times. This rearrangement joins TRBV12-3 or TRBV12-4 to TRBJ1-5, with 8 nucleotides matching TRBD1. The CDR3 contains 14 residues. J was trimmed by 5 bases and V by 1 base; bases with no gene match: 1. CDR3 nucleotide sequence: TGTGCCAGCAGTTTAGGACAGGGGTATCAGCCCCAGCATTTT. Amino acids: CASSLGQGYQPQHF.

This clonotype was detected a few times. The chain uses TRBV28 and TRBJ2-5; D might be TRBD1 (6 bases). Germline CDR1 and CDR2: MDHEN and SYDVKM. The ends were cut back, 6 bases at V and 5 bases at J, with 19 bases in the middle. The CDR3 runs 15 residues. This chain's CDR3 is CASRPQGLGHETQYF. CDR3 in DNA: TGTGCCAGCAGACCACAGGGATTAGGCCACGAGACCCAGTACTTC.

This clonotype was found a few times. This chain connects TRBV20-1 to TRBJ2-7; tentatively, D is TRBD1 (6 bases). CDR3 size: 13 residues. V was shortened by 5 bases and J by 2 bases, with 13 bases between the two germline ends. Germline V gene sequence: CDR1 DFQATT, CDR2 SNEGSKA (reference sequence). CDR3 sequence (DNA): TGCAGTGCTCCGGGACAATCGACCTACGAGCAGTACTTC. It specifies CSAPGQSTYEQYF.

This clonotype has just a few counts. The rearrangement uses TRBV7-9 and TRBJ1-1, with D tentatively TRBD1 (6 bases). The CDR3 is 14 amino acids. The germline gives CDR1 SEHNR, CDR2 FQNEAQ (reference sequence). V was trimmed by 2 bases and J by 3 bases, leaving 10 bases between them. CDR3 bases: TGTGCCAGCAGCTTACAGGGGCAGTACACTGAAGCTTTCTTT. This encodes CASSLQGQYTEAFF. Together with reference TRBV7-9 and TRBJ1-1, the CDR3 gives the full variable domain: DTGVSQNPRHKITKRGQNVTFRCDPISEHNRLYWYRQTLGQGPEFLTYFQNEAQLEKSRLLSDRFSAERPKGSFSTLEIQRTEQGDSAMYLCASSLQGQYTEAFFGQGTRLTVV.

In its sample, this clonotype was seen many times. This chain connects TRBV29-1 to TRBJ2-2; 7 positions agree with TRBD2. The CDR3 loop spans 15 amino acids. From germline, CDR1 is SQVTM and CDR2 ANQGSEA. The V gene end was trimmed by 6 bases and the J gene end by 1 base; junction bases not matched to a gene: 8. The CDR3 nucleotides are TGCAGCGTCAAAAGGCTAGCGGAGAACACCGGGGAGCTGTTTTTT. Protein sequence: CSVKRLAENTGELFF.

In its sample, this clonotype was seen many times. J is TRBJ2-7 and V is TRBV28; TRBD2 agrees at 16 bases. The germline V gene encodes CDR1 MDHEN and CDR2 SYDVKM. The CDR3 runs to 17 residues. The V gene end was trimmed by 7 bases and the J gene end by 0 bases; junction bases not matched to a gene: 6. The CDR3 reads CASTLGLAGGYSYEQYF. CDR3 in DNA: TGTGCCAGCACCCTGGGACTAGCGGGAGGGTACTCCTACGAGCAGTACTTC.

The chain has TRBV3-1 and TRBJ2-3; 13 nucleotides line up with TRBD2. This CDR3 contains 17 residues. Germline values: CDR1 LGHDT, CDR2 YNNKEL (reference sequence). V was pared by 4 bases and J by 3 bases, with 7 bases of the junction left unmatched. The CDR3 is CASSRTSGRAGTDTQYF. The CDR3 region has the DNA TGTGCCAGCAGCCGTACTAGCGGGAGGGCCGGGACAGATACGCAGTATTTT.

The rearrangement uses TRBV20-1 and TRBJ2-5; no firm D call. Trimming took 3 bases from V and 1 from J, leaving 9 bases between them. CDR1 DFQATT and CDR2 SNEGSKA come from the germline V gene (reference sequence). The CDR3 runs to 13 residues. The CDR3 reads CSASGVSQETQYF. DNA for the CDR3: TGCAGTGCTAGCGGTGTCAGCCAAGAGACCCAGTACTTC.

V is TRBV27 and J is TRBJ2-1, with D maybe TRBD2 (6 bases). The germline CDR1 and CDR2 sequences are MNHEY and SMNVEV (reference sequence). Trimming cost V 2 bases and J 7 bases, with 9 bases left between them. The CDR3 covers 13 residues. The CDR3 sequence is CASSLTAGNEQFF. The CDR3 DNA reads TGTGCCAGCAGTTTAACCGCGGGGAATGAGCAGTTCTTC.

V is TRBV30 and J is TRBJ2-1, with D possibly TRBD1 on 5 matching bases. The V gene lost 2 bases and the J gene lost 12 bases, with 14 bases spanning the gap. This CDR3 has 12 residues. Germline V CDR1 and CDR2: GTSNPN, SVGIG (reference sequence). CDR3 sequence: CAWSITGIVQFF. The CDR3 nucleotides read TGTGCCTGGAGTATCACAGGAATTGTGCAGTTCTTC.